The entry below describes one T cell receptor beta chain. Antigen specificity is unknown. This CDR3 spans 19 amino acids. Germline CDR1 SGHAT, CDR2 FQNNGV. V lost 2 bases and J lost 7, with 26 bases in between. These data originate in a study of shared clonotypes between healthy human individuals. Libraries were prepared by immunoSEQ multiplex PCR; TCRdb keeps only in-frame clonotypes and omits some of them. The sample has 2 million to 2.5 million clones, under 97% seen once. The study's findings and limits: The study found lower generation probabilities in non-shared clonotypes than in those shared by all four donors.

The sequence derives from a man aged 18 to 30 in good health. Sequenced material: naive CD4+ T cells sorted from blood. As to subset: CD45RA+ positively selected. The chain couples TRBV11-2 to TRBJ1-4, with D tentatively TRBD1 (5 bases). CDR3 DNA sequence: TGTGCCAGCAGCTTAACCGTATTTAGATCAGGGAAGGAGGGTGAAAAACTGTTTTTT. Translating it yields CASSLTVFRSGKEGEKLFF.